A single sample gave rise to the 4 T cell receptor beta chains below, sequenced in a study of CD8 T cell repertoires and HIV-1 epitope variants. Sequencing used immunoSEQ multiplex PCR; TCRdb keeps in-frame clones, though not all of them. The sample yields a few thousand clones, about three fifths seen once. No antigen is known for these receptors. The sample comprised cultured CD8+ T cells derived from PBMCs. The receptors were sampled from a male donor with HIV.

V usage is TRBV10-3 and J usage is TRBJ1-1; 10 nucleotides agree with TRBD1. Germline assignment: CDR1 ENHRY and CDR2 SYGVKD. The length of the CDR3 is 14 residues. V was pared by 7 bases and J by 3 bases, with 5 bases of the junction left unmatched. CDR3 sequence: CAITGQGGDTEAFF. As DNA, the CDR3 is TGTGCCATCACTGGACAGGGGGGAGACACTGAAGCTTTCTTT.

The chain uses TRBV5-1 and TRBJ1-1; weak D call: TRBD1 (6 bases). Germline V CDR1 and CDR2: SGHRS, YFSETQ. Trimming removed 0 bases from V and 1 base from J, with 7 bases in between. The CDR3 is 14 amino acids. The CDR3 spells CASSLDRANTEAFF. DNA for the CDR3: TGCGCCAGCAGCTTGGACAGGGCGAACACTGAAGCTTTCTTT.

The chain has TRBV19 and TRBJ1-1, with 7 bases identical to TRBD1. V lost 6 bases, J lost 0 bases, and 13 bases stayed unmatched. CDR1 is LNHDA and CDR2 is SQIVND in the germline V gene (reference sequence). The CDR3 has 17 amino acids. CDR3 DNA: TGTGCCAGTAGAGACGTAGGGGGCGGGTTGATGAACACTGAAGCTTTCTTT. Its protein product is CASRDVGGGLMNTEAFF.

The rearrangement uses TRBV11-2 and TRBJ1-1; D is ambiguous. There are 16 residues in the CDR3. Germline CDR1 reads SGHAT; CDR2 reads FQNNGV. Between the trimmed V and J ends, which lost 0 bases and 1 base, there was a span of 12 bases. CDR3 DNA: TGTGCCAGCAGCTTAGACAAGGAGAGCTCGAACACTGAAGCTTTCTTT. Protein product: CASSLDKESSNTEAFF.